The T cell receptor beta chain under discussion was sequenced for a study of T cell clonotyping in hematopoietic cell transplantation. Whole-study results and caveats: Higher Inverse Simpson Index values in graft donor and pretransplant recipient predicted broader posttransplant TCR diversity.

Remarks on this clone: Its antigen is not identified.

Time point noted: recipient sample about 28 days before transplant, after cytoreduction. Assay used: immunoSEQ multiplex PCR; TCRdb lists only in-frame clones, some missing. The table records about 80,000 clones, less than 96% of them present only once. The CDR3 is 19 residues long. V was pared by 6 bases and J by 5 bases, with 23 bases of the junction left unmatched. Germline CDR1 and CDR2: SNHLY and FYNNEI. This specimen was peripheral blood mononuclear cells, taken before stem cell transplant. The clonotype originates from a woman in her 50s with acute myeloid leukemia. Some clones in this sample may be carry-over from other donors' samples. V usage is TRBV2 and J usage is TRBJ2-7; 9 bases are a match to TRBD1. As DNA, the CDR3 is TGTGCCAGCAGAGTGGGGGGATTAAAGCCGGGACAGGGCGCCCACGAGCAGTACTTC. It yields the protein CASRVGGLKPGQGAHEQYF.